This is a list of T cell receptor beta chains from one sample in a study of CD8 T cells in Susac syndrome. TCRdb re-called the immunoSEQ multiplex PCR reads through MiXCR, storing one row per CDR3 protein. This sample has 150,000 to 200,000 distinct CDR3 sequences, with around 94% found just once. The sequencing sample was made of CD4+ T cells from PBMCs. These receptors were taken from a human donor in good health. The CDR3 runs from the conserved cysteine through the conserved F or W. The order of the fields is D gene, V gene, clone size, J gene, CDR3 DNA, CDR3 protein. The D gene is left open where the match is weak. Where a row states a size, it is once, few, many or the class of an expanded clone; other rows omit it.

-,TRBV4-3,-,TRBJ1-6,TGCGCCAGCAGCCAAGGCCCAACCAATTCACCCCTCCACTTT,CASSQGPTNSPLHF
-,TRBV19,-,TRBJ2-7,TGTGCCAGTAGCCCCTTGGATGGCAGTACTGCCTACGAGCAGTACTTC,CASSPLDGSTAYEQYF
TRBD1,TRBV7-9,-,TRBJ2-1,TGTGCCAGCAGCTTAGCACCGGGACAGGGGGCAAGTGAGCAGTTCTTC,CASSLAPGQGASEQFF
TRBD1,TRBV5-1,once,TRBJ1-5,TGCGCCAGCAGCTTGGGGACAGGCGCCGGTCAGCCCCAGCATTTT,CASSLGTGAGQPQHF
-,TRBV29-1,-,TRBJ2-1,TGCAGCGTTGACGAGGGTGCCAATGAGCAGTTCTTC,CSVDEGANEQFF
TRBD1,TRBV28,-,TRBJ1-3,TGTGCCTCTGGGACAGGGGGGAACACCATATATTTT,CASGTGGNTIYF
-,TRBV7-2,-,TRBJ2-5,TGTGCCAGCAGCTTTGGGACCCGGGGGACCCAGTACTTC,CASSFGTRGTQYF
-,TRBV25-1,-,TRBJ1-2,TGTGCCAGCGAAGCCGGGACATTAGATGGCTACACCTTC,CASEAGTLDGYTF
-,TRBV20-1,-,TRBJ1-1,TGCAGTGCTCCTGGAGTGGATACTGAAGCTTTCTTT,CSAPGVDTEAFF
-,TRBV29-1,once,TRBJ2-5,TGCAGCGTTGAAAGGGGCAACCAAGAGACCCAGTACTTC,CSVERGNQETQYF
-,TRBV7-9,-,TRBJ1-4,TGTGCCAGCAGCTTCCAGCCTGCAACTAATGAAAAACTGTTTTTT,CASSFQPATNEKLFF
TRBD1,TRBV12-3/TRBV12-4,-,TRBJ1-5,TGTGCCGGACAGGGTCGGCAGCCCCAGCATTTT,CAGQGRQPQHF
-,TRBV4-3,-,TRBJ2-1,TGCGCCAGCAGCAAAGGGTCGAGCAGCTCCTACAATGAGCAGTTCTTC,CASSKGSSSSYNEQFF
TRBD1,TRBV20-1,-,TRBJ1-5,TGCAGTGCTGGACAGGGGGTGCTGAGCAATCAGCCCCAGCATTTT,CSAGQGVLSNQPQHF
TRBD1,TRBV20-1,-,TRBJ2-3,TGCAGTGCTAGAGCCTGGACCAGGGGGCAGGATACGCAGTATTTT,CSARAWTRGQDTQYF
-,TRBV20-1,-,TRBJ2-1,TGCAGTGCTAGATGGGGGGGGGCCGTAAATGAGCAGTTCTTC,CSARWGGAVNEQFF
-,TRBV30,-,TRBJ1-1,TGTGCCTGGAGTGTACCCGGAGGCACTGAAGCTTTCTTT,CAWSVPGGTEAFF